This entry describes one TCR beta chain. The record originates from a study of technical replicates of blood from several donors. TCRdb's table, derived via immunoSEQ multiplex PCR, lists solely in-frame clones and lacks some. The table includes under 95,000 clones, approximately 94% detected once. Trimming removed 6 bases from V and 1 base from J, with 13 bases in between. The germline CDR1 and CDR2 sequences are ENHRY and SYGVKD. This CDR3 spans 16 amino acids. This TCR came from a human donor in good health. The sequenced sample consisted of T cells isolated from PBMCs. V and J are TRBV10-3 and TRBJ2-6, with unresolved D. For the CDR3, the DNA is TGTGCCATCAGCGCCTCGTACAGTTCTGGGGCCAACGTCCTGACTTTC. Translating it yields CAISASYSSGANVLTF.